Reported below is one T cell receptor beta chain. This clonotype has just a few counts. Its antigen specificity is not known. Per-base quality was not reported, and no clone a single base away is much larger than it. These data belong to a study of T-cell memory formation after mild COVID-19 (dated by TCRdb to the early 2020s). About the full investigation: TCR sequence clusters from the two donors were largely donor specific. T-cell clones expanding and contracting after mild COVID-19 in two donors were tracked by longitudinal TCRalpha and TCRbeta repertoire sequencing. The cohort was made up of two young adult volunteers, one female and one male, who were previously healthy. The research as a whole found: Only two mild cases were covered in the study, and larger cohorts including severe cases with pre-infection samples were considered necessary. Contracting CD4+ clones were located mainly in the CM and EM memory subsets, whereas CD8+ clones were found to be enriched in EMRA. From day 15 to 85, contracting clones showed balanced CD4/CD8 phenotypes, whereas a second wave of clones that expanded from day 15 to 37 leaned towards CD4+. Some responding clones were detected in pre-infection memory, which suggested that pre-existing cross-reactive memory T cells had joined the SARS-CoV-2 response. SARS-CoV-2 specificity was not confirmed for the second-wave clones peaking on day 37.

PBMCs were isolated by Ficoll-Paque density gradient centrifugation. The CDR3, from cysteine to phenylalanine, totals 14 residues. Solely the CDR3 DNA is kept, with 42 bases framed from the first base. The trim is 6 bases for V and 2 bases for J, with a gap of 13 bases between the germline ends. CDR1 MNHEY and CDR2 SVGAGI were looked up in the germline V gene. The listed sequencing device is Illumina NovaSeq 6000. Using 5'RACE with constant-segment primers, TCRalpha and TCRbeta cDNA libraries were constructed, with sample barcodes and unique molecular identifiers added in the process. Trizol reagent was used to extract RNA from every sample. Libraries were amplified in two PCR steps, with a second sample barcode and Illumina TruSeq adapters added in the second step. Libraries were sequenced on an Illumina NovaSeq with 2 x 150 bp paired-end reads. The source study handled its data this way. Reads were demultiplexed and collapsed into UMI-guided consensus sequences with migec v1.2.7. Using mixcr v2.1.11, the UMI consensuses were aligned to TRA and TRB V and J templates and assembled into clonotypes. Expanded or contracted clonotypes were those called significant by both edgeR and NoisET, with noise models trained on biological replicates. For edgeR calls, the thresholds were a false discovery rate-adjusted p below 0.01 and a log2 fold-change of 1. As an exploratory analysis of dynamics, max-normalized trajectories of the 1000 most abundant clonotypes were examined with PCA combined with hierarchical clustering. Each responding clone was given a CD4 or CD8 phenotype based on the CD4+ and CD8+ repertoires, which had been sequenced separately. TCRdb trimmed public reads at Q25 via fastp, called clones via MiXCR and kept in-frame beta chains. When rows share a CDR3 protein, they turn into one entry using the most common DNA and genes. None of the V and J calls come from the authors' own analysis; TCRdb made them. This sample holds about 410,000 distinct CDR3 sequences; roughly 18% were observed only once. Together, the top ten hold roughly 21% of the sample.

This chain is built from TRBV6-5 and TRBJ1-1; TRBD1 is a weak D gene call, 5 bases matching. The TCR was taken from a man aged 18 to 30 who had mild COVID-19 (a few samples of this study predate the infection). The sample titles of this study are shuffled in the database, so cell type and time point are left out; the donor was told from shared clones. Sequencing input: PBMCs or a T cell subset sorted from them (not recorded which). CDR3 loop: CASRVWDSNTEAFF. The bases are TGTGCCAGCAGGGTTTGGGACTCCAACACTGAAGCTTTCTTT.